Listed below are T cell receptor beta chains from one sample, sequenced in a study of OX40 agonist ivuxolimab in advanced cancers. The data were produced by immunoSEQ multiplex PCR, yet TCRdb's version contains in-frame clones alone and is incomplete. The table has about 110,000 clones, approximately 90% seen once. This sample comprised CD4+ or CD8+ T cells sorted from blood, obtained in a trial of the OX40 agonist ivuxolimab. The receptors shown here come from an adult with an advanced solid tumor such as melanoma, head and neck, liver or kidney cancer. Both conserved end residues are part of each CDR3. D genes are given only for firm matches. Size is omitted from some rows. Given values are once, few, many or a class for expanded clones.

V	J	size	D	CDR3	DNA
TRBV9	TRBJ2-1	NA	NA	CASSSTGRNHNEQFF	TGTGCCAGCAGCTCCACAGGCAGAAATCACAATGAGCAGTTCTTC
TRBV7-2	TRBJ2-7	NA	TRBD2	CASSFHTGGSYEQYF	TGTGCCAGCAGCTTCCACACGGGGGGCTCCTACGAGCAGTACTTC
TRBV9	TRBJ1-3	once	TRBD1	CASSSEGARGNTIYF	TGTGCCAGCAGTTCCGAGGGGGCGCGGGGAAACACCATATATTTT
TRBV29-1	TRBJ2-7	NA	NA	CSVGDGFYEQYF	TGCAGCGTTGGGGACGGGTTCTACGAGCAGTACTTC
TRBV28	TRBJ1-2	NA	NA	CASSWVQSGGYTF	TGTGCCAGCAGTTGGGTCCAGAGCGGCGGCTACACCTTC
TRBV28	TRBJ1-5	NA	NA	CASRPGPPGQPQHF	TGTGCCAGCAGACCGGGACCCCCGGGTCAGCCCCAGCATTTT
TRBV7-3	TRBJ2-5	NA	TRBD1	CASSRTGPQETQYF	TGTGCCAGCAGCCGGACAGGTCCTCAAGAGACCCAGTACTTC
TRBV18	TRBJ2-1	NA	NA	CASSPPAGNLYNEQFF	TGTGCCAGCTCACCACCCGCGGGGAACCTCTACAATGAGCAGTTCTTC
TRBV19	TRBJ1-1	NA	NA	CASSISGLVEAFF	TGTGCCAGTAGTATATCGGGGCTCGTTGAAGCTTTCTTT
TRBV30	TRBJ2-1	NA	TRBD1	CAWSNQGARLFF	TGTGCCTGGAGTAACCAGGGGGCGCGGTTATTCTTC
TRBV19	TRBJ2-5	NA	NA	CASSIVPRETQYF	TGTGCCAGTAGTATAGTCCCAAGGGAGACCCAGTACTTC
TRBV10-2	TRBJ2-7	NA	NA	CASSDWPMAYEQYF	TGCGCCAGCAGTGATTGGCCCATGGCCTACGAGCAGTACTTC
TRBV28	TRBJ1-3	few	TRBD1	CASGTAGGGNTIYF	TGTGCCAGCGGGACGGCAGGGGGAGGAAACACCATATATTTT
TRBV7-9	TRBJ1-6	NA	NA	CASSHRELNSPLHF	TGTGCCAGCAGCCACAGGGAGCTCAATTCACCCCTCCACTTT
TRBV7-2	TRBJ2-2	NA	NA	CASSFIDTDTGELFF	TGTGCCAGCAGCTTTATCGACACCGACACCGGGGAGCTGTTTTTT
TRBV6-5	TRBJ1-2	NA	NA	CASRKNYGYTF	TGTGCCAGCAGGAAGAACTATGGCTACACCTTC
TRBV29-1	TRBJ1-1	NA	NA	CSVWTLTEAFF	TGCAGCGTCTGGACCCTCACTGAAGCTTTCTTT
TRBV6-1	TRBJ2-3	NA	NA	CASDLSARDTQYF	TGTGCCAGCGACCTCAGCGCACGAGATACGCAGTATTTT
TRBV5-4	TRBJ1-4	NA	NA	CASSMPQKLKLFF	TGTGCCAGCAGCATGCCACAGAAATTGAAACTGTTTTTT
TRBV7-2	TRBJ1-3	NA	NA	CASSLTFSGNTIYF	TGTGCCAGCAGCCTCACTTTCTCTGGAAACACCATATATTTT
TRBV19	TRBJ2-3	once	NA	CASSIGGLNTDTQYF	TGTGCCAGTAGTATTGGAGGATTGAACACAGATACGCAGTATTTT
TRBV25-1	TRBJ2-2	NA	NA	CASGRQASNTGELFF	TGTGCCAGCGGGAGACAGGCGTCGAACACCGGGGAGCTGTTTTTT